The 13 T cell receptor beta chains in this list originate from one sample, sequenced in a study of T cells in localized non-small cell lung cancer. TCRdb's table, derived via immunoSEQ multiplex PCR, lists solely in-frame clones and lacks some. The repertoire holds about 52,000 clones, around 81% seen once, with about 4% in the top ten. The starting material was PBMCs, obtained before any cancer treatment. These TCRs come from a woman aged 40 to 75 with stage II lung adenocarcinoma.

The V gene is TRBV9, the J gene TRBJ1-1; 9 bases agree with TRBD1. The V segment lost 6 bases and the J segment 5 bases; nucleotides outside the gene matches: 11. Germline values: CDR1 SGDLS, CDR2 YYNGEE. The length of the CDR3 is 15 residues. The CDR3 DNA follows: TGTGCCAGCACCTCTACCGACAGGGGGACAACTGAAGCTTTCTTT. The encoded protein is CASTSTDRGTTEAFF.

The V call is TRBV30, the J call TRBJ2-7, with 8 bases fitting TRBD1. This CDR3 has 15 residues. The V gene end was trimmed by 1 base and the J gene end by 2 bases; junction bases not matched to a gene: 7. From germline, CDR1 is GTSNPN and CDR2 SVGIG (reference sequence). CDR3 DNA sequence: TGTGCCTGGAGTGGGACAGGGTTGGTTGCCTACGAGCAGTACTTC. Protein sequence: CAWSGTGLVAYEQYF.

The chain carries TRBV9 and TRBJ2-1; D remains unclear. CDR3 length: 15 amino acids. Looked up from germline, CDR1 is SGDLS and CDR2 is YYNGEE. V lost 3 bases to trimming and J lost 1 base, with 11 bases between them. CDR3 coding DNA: TGTGCCAGCAGCGAGAGGATGGAGTCCTACAATGAGCAGTTCTTC. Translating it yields CASSERMESYNEQFF.

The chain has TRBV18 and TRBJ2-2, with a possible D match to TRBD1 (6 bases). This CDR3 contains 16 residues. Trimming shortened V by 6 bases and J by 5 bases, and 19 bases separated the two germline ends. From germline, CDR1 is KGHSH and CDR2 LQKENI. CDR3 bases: TGTGCCAGCTCGCTCTCGGGACACCAAAGGACCGGGGAGCTGTTTTTT. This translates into CASSLSGHQRTGELFF. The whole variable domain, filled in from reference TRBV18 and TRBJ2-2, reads NAGVMQNPRHLVRRRGQEARLRCSPMKGHSHVYWYRQLPEEGLKFMVYLQKENIIDESGMPKERFSAEFPKEGPSILRIQQVVRGDSAAYFCASSLSGHQRTGELFFGEGSRLTVL.

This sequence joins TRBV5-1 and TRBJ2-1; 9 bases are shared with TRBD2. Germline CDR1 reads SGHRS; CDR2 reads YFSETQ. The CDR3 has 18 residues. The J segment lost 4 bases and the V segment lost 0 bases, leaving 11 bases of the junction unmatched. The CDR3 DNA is TGCGCCAGCAGCTTGGCCCCGTTGGGTAGCGGGGGATACAATGAGCAGTTCTTC. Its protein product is CASSLAPLGSGGYNEQFF.

In DNA, the CDR3 is TGTGCCAGCAGCCAAGAATGGCGTAGCGGCTCTGGAAACACCATATATTTT. Amino acid sequence: CASSQEWRSGSGNTIYF. The V call is TRBV4-2, the J call TRBJ1-3, with no clear D. V lost 0 bases to trimming and J lost 0 bases, with 12 bases between them. From germline, CDR1 is LGHNA and CDR2 YNFKEQ. The CDR3 runs to 17 residues.

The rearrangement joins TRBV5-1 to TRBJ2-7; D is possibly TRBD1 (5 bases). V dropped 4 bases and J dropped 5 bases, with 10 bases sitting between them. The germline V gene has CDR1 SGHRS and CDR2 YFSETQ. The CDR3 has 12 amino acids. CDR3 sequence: CASSLDSDEQYF. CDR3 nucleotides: TGCGCCAGCAGCCTCGACAGCGACGAGCAGTACTTC.

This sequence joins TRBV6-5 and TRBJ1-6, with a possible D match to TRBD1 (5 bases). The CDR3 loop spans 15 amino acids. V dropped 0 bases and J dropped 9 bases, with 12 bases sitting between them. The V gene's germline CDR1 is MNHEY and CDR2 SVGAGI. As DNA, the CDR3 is TGTGCCAGCAGTTACTCCCGGGGCGAAGGTTCACCCCTCCACTTT. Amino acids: CASSYSRGEGSPLHF.

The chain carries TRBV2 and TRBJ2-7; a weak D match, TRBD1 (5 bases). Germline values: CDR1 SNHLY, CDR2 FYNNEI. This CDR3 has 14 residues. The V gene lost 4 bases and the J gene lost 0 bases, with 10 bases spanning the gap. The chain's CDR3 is CASSGWQGSYEQYF. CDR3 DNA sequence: TGTGCCAGCAGTGGTTGGCAGGGCTCCTACGAGCAGTACTTC.

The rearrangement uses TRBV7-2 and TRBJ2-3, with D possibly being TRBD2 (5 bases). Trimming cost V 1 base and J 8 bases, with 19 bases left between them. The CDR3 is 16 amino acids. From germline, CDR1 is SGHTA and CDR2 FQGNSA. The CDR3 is CASSLEASRIFGTQYF. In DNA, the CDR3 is TGTGCCAGCAGCTTAGAAGCTAGCCGGATATTTGGTACGCAGTATTTT. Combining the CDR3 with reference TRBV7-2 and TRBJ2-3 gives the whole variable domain GAGVSQSPSNKVTEKGKDVELRCDPISGHTALYWYRQSLGQGLEFLIYFQGNSAPDKSGLPSDRFSAERTGGSVSTLTIQRTQQEDSAVYLCASSLEASRIFGTQYFGPGTRLTVL.

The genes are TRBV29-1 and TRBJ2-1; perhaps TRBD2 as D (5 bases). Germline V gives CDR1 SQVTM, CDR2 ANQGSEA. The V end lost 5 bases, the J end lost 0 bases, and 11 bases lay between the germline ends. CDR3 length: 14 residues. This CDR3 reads CSVPIAGSYNEQFF. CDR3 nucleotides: TGCAGCGTTCCCATTGCGGGCTCCTACAATGAGCAGTTCTTC.

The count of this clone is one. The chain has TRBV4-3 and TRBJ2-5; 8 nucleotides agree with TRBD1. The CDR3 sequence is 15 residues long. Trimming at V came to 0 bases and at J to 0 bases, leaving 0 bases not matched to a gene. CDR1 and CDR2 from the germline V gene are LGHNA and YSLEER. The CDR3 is CASSQEGQDQETQYF. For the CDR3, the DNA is TGCGCCAGCAGCCAAGAGGGACAGGACCAAGAGACCCAGTACTTC.

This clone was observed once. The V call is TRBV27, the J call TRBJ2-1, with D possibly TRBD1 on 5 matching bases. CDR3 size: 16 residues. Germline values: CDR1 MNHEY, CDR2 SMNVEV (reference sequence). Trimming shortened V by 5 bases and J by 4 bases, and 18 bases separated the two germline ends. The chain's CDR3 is CASSRTAGLRYNEQFF. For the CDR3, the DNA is TGTGCCAGCAGTCGAACAGCAGGGCTAAGATACAATGAGCAGTTCTTC.